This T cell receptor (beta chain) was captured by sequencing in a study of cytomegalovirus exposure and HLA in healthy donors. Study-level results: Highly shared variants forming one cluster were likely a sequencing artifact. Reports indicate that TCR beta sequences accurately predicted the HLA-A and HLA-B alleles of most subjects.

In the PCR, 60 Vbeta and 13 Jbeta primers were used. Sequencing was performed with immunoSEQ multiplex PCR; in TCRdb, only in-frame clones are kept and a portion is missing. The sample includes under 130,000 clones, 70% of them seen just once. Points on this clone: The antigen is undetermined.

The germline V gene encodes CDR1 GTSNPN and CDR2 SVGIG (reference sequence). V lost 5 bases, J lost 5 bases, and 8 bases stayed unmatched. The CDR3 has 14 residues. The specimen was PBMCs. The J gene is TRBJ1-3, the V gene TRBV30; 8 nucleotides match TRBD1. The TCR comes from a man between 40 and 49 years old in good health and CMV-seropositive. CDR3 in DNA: TGTGCCTGGGTAGGACAGGGTAAAAGAAACACCATATATTTT. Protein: CAWVGQGKRNTIYF.